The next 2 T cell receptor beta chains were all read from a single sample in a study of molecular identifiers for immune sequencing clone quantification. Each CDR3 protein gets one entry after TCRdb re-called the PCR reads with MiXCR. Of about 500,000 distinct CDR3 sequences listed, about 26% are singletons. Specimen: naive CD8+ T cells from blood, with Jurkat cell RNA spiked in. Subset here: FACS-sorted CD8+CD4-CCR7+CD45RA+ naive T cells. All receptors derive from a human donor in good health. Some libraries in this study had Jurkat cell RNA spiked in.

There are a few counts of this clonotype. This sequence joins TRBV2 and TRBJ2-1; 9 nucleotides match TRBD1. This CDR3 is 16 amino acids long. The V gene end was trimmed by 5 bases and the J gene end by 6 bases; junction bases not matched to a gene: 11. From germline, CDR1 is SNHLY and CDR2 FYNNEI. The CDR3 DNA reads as TGTGCCAGCAGTTTTGCCGGGACAGGGAAGCCCAATGAGCAGTTCTTC. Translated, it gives CASSFAGTGKPNEQFF.

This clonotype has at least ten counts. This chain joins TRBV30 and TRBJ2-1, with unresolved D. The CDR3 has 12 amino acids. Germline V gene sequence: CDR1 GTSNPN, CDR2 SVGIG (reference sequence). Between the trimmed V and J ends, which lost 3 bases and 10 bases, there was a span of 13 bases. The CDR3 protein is CAWSPTAVEQFF. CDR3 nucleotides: TGTGCCTGGAGCCCAACGGCCGTCGAGCAGTTCTTC.